The present T cell receptor beta chain was sequenced within a study of T cells in Graves' hyperthyroidism and ophthalmopathy. The CDR3 covers 15 residues. Trimming stripped 6 bases from V and 6 bases from J, with 21 bases between. The germline gives CDR1 MDHEN, CDR2 SYDVKM. The CDR3 regions of TCR beta were amplified from RNA transcripts. HTBI primers were used for first-round RT-PCR of the TCR CDR3. One entry per CDR3 protein results from TCRdb running MiXCR on the multiplex PCR reads. The repertoire holds about 600,000 distinct CDR3 sequences, with around 14% as singletons. Ophthalmopathy patients showed a Clinical Activity Score of at least 3, NOSPECS grade of at least 4 and duration under 3 months. Around 9.8 ml fresh peripheral blood yielded the PBMCs. Findings and limits, study-wide: The majority of expanded thyroid clonotypes above 0.001 also appeared in blood.

This clonotype was counted many times. Its specificity is unknown. The source is a woman under 30 with Graves' ophthalmopathy. Material: blood. The V and J genes are TRBV28 and TRBJ2-7; D might be TRBD1 (6 bases). The CDR3 reads CASRFPGTTTTEQYF. The DNA of the CDR3 is TGTGCCAGCAGATTCCCCGGGACAACAACAACCGAGCAGTACTTC.